This TCR beta chain emerged from a study of TIL therapy for anti-PD-1-resistant metastatic lung cancer. This clone was detected only once. This was the immunoSEQ v3 assay. Measured with immunoSEQ multiplex PCR; TCRdb has only the in-frame clones, and not every one. The sample records about 52,000 clones, 79% being singletons. Germline loops: CDR1 SGHVS, CDR2 FQNEAQ. Trimming took 5 bases from V and 5 from J; bases not matched to a gene: 9. This CDR3 region has 16 residues. This sample's time point: pre-treatment sample, taken before nivolumab and TIL therapy. The sequences come from blood, collected at baseline. This TCR was sampled from a woman between 30 and 79 years old with non-small cell lung cancer. This rearrangement joins TRBV7-8 to TRBJ1-5, with TRBD1 matching 10 bases. The CDR3 sequence is CASSTRDRGLDQPQHF. CDR3 DNA: TGTGCCAGCAGCACCCGGGACAGGGGCTTGGATCAGCCCCAGCATTTT. The variable domain in full, completed from reference TRBV7-8 and TRBJ1-5, reads GAGVSQSPRYKVAKRGQDVALRCDPISGHVSLFWYQQALGQGPEFLTYFQNEAQLDKSGLPSDRFFAERPEGSVSTLKIQRTQQEDSAVYLCASSTRDRGLDQPQHFGDGTRLSIL.